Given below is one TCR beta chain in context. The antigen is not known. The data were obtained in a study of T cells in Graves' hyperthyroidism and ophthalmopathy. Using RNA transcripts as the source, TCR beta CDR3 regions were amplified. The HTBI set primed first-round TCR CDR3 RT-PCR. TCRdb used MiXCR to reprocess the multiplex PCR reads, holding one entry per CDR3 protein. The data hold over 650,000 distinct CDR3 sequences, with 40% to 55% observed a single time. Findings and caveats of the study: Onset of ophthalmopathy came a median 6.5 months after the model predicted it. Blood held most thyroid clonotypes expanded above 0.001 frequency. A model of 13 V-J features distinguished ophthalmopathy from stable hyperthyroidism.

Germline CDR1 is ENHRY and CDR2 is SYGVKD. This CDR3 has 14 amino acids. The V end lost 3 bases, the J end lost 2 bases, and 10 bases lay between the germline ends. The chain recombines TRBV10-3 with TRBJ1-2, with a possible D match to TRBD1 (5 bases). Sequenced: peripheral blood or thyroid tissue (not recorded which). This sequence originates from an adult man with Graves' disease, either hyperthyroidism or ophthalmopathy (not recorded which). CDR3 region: CAISDGGENYGYTF. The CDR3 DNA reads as TGTGCCATCAGTGACGGGGGTGAGAACTATGGCTACACCTTC.